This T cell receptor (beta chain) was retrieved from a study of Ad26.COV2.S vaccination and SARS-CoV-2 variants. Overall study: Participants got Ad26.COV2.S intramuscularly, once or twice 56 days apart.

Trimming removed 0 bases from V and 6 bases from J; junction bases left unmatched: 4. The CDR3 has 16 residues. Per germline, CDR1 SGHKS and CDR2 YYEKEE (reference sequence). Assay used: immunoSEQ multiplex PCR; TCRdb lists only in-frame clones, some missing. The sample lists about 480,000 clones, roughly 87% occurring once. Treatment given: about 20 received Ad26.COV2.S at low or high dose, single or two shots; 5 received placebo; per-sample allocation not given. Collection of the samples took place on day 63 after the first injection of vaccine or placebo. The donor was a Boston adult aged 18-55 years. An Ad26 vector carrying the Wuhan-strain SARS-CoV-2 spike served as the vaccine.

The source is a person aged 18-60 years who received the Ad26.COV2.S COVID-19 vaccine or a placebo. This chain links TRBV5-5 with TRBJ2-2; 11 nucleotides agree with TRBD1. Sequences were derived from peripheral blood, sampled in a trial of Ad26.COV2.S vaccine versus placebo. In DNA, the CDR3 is TGTGCCAGCAGCTTGGTTAGGGGACAGGGGGCCGGGGAGCTGTTTTTT. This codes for CASSLVRGQGAGELFF.